The clone carrying this T cell receptor beta chain has just a few counts. Using a J-beta primer mix together with a sample-barcoded 5' primer, a second PCR was run for roughly 7 to 12 cycles. A template-switch adaptor with 12 random nucleotides tagged each cDNA molecule. Each single sample gave us at least 3 million CDR3-containing paired-end reads. TCRdb re-called the 5' RACE reads through MiXCR, storing one row per CDR3 protein. In the table there are around 400,000 distinct CDR3 sequences, roughly half of which are singletons. This specimen belongs to a study of blood T cells in healthy people across ages. About the research overall: T cells yielded about one barcoded beta molecule per two cells through template switching.

V lost 6 bases to trimming and J lost 1 base, with 3 bases between them. Germline lookup yields CDR1 MNHEY and CDR2 SVGEGT. The CDR3 runs 11 residues. At least 6 micrograms of total RNA were extracted per sample. The source of this sequence is a man aged 60 to 75 in good health. This chain uses TRBV6-2 or TRBV6-3 with TRBJ1-1; D uncertain. Material: blood. CDR3 region: CASRENTEAFF. The CDR3 nucleotides read TGTGCCAGCAGGGAGAACACTGAAGCTTTCTTT.